The 22 T cell receptor beta chains listed next were all sequenced from one sample in a study of post-analysis software for immune sequencing data. Study conclusions and caveats: TRBV segments more frequent in patients than in controls numbered five and included TRBV5-6, TRBV5-1 and TRBV20-1.

Antigens of these TCRs are unknown. Presence of unique molecular identifiers characterized the TCR beta cDNA libraries. TCRdb processed the PCR reads anew with MiXCR; each CDR3 protein has one entry. The table lists fewer than 850,000 distinct CDR3 sequences, around 27% of them singletons, with under 0.7% in the top ten. The sequenced sample consisted of blood. The receptors were gathered from a girl between 5 and 17 years old with multiple sclerosis.

The chain links TRBV6-6 to TRBJ2-5; 7 bases are shared with TRBD2. The trim removed 6 bases at V and 2 bases at J, leaving 12 bases unmatched. The length of the CDR3 is 16 residues. Germline V lookup: CDR1 MNHNY, CDR2 SVGAGI (reference sequence). CDR3 loop: CASRSRTLAEQETQYF. The CDR3 nucleotides are TGTGCCAGCAGGAGCCGAACCCTAGCGGAACAAGAGACCCAGTACTTC.

For this clonotype: A much larger clone is a single base away; this may be a read error. The chain employs TRBV29-1 and TRBJ2-4; D call uncertain. TRBJ2-7 matches the DNA end more closely, so the J call is doubtful. The CDR3 spans 12 residues. In germline, CDR1 is SQVTM, CDR2 ANQGSEA. The CDR3 region is CSVLHGVYEQYF. Written as DNA, the CDR3 is TGCAGCGTCCTCCATGGGGTATACGAGCAGTACTTC.

The V gene is TRBV6-6, the J gene TRBJ1-2, with D hard to call. This CDR3 has 13 residues. Trimming cost V 3 bases and J 4 bases, with 9 bases left between them. Germline assignment: CDR1 MNHNY and CDR2 SVGAGI (reference sequence). Written as DNA, the CDR3 is TGTGCCAGCAGTTATACAGAAGTCTATGGCTACACCTTC. This translates into CASSYTEVYGYTF.

V gene TRBV7-9 combines with J gene TRBJ2-3, with 8 nucleotides matching TRBD1. There are 17 residues in the CDR3. Germline V gene sequence: CDR1 SEHNR, CDR2 FQNEAQ (reference sequence). Losses at the gene ends were 0 bases for V and 3 bases for J; bases not matched to a gene: 8. The CDR3 nucleotides read TGTGCCAGCAGCTTAGCGGCAGGGGGCGTGAGGACAGATACGCAGTATTTT. It specifies CASSLAAGGVRTDTQYF. The full variable domain, its missing parts supplied by reference TRBV7-9 and TRBJ2-3, is DTGVSQNPRHKITKRGQNVTFRCDPISEHNRLYWYRQTLGQGPEFLTYFQNEAQLEKSRLLSDRFSAERPKGSFSTLEIQRTEQGDSAMYLCASSLAAGGVRTDTQYFGPGTRLTVL.

This clonotype was counted only a few times. The V gene is TRBV28, the J gene TRBJ1-2, with D possibly matching TRBD1 (6 bases). The CDR3 spans 15 residues. Trimming pared 3 bases from V and 4 bases from J, leaving 15 bases between. From germline, CDR1 is MDHEN and CDR2 SYDVKM. The CDR3 coding sequence is TGTGCCAGCAGTTTTTCGGGGGCTTGGGGCTATGGCTACACCTTC. Amino acid sequence: CASSFSGAWGYGYTF.

This clonotype was seen more than once but under ten times. The chain joins TRBV7-2 to TRBJ1-4; tentatively, D is TRBD1 (6 bases). The CDR3 spans 15 residues. The ends were cut back, 2 bases at V and 6 bases at J, with 13 bases in the middle. Germline assignment: CDR1 SGHTA and CDR2 FQGNSA. CDR3 residues: CASSLHFRTDEKLFF. DNA for the CDR3: TGTGCCAGCAGCTTACATTTCCGGACAGATGAAAAACTGTTTTTT.

This clonotype has only a few counts. J is TRBJ2-5 and V is TRBV3-1; D is uncertain. The CDR3 is 12 amino acids. Germline V gene lookup returns CDR1 LGHDT and CDR2 YNNKEL (reference sequence). Deletions cut 3 bases from V and 5 bases from J, with 7 bases between. CDR3 residues: CASSHEGETQYF. The DNA of the CDR3 is TGTGCCAGCAGCCACGAAGGGGAGACCCAGTACTTC.

This clonotype was seen more than once but under ten times. The chain joins TRBV12-3 or TRBV12-4 to TRBJ2-3, with 13 bases fitting TRBD2. The J segment lost 6 bases and the V segment lost 5 bases, leaving 8 bases of the junction unmatched. This CDR3 is 16 amino acids long. CDR3 amino acids: CASSPRTSGSRDTQYF. CDR3 DNA: TGTGCCAGCAGTCCCCGGACTAGCGGGAGTAGGGATACGCAGTATTTT.

The gene calls are TRBV29-1 and TRBJ1-1, with D hard to call. Looked up from germline, CDR1 is SQVTM and CDR2 is ANQGSEA. The germline V and J ends were trimmed by 6 bases and 1 base, with 15 bases remaining between them. This CDR3 has 14 residues. The CDR3 is CSVKLMRTNTEAFF. CDR3 nucleotides: TGCAGCGTGAAACTCATGAGGACGAACACTGAAGCTTTCTTT.

The J gene is TRBJ1-2, the V gene TRBV29-1; D is uncertain. Trimming left V 3 bases short and J 7 bases short, with 18 bases between. The V gene's germline CDR1 is SQVTM and CDR2 ANQGSEA. The CDR3 totals 14 residues. The chain's CDR3 is CSVEISSLGSGYTF. The CDR3, as DNA: TGCAGCGTTGAGATTAGTAGTTTGGGTAGTGGCTACACCTTC.

This clonotype came up many times. This chain joins TRBV10-3 and TRBJ2-1, with 12 bases identical to TRBD1. The germline V gene has CDR1 ENHRY and CDR2 SYGVKD. The CDR3 runs to 19 residues. V lost 10 bases, J lost 0 bases, and 16 bases stayed unmatched. The CDR3 coding sequence is TGTGCCACCAACCCCACCGGGACAGGGGGCCAAGGCTCCTACAATGAGCAGTTCTTC. This translates into CATNPTGTGGQGSYNEQFF.

This clonotype has just a few counts. This chain connects TRBV3-1 to TRBJ2-7; no firm D call. This CDR3 has 14 residues. Germline CDR1 and CDR2: LGHDT and YNNKEL (reference sequence). V was shortened by 1 base and J by 2 bases, with 9 bases between the two germline ends. The CDR3 spells CASSQVPEAYEQYF. The CDR3 DNA follows: TGTGCCAGCAGCCAAGTTCCAGAGGCCTACGAGCAGTACTTC.

There are a few counts of this clonotype. The chain carries TRBV10-3 and TRBJ1-2; 7 nucleotides agree with TRBD1. Germline CDR1 ENHRY, CDR2 SYGVKD. CDR3 length: 15 residues. The V and J ends lost 4 bases and 6 bases, in that order; junction bases with no gene match: 11. CDR3: CAISGRDRVEDGYTF. The CDR3 DNA sequence: TGTGCCATCAGTGGACGAGACAGGGTGGAGGATGGCTACACCTTC.

J is TRBJ1-4 and V is TRBV10-3; tentatively, D is TRBD1 (6 bases). Germline lookup yields CDR1 ENHRY and CDR2 SYGVKD. V was trimmed by 2 bases and J by 0 bases, leaving 7 bases between them. The CDR3 length is 15 residues. CDR3: CAISERTATNEKLFF. In nucleotides, the CDR3 is TGTGCCATCAGTGAGCGGACAGCAACTAATGAAAAACTGTTTTTT.

Many counts were recorded for this clonotype. The V and J genes are TRBV7-2 and TRBJ2-5; D gene uncertain. The DNA matches TRBJ2-7 better at its end, which makes the J call doubtful. There are 15 residues in the CDR3. Germline loops: CDR1 SGHTA, CDR2 FQGNSA. The CDR3 DNA reads TGTGCCAGCAGCTTAAAGGGTCCCGACAAGAGCGAGCAGTACTTC. As protein: CASSLKGPDKSEQYF.

This clonotype showed up just a few times. The J gene is TRBJ2-5, the V gene TRBV2; D uncertain. The V and J ends lost 0 bases and 2 bases respectively, with 7 bases between them. The CDR3 sequence is 14 residues long. Germline CDR1 reads SNHLY; CDR2 reads FYNNEI. CDR3: CASSEALPQETQYF. Here the CDR3 DNA reads TGTGCCAGCAGTGAAGCGCTACCTCAAGAGACCCAGTACTTC.

The CDR3 is CASSQAGQGGNEQYF. CDR3 nucleotides: TGCGCCAGCAGCCAGGCTGGACAGGGGGGCAATGAGCAGTACTTC. The V and J genes are TRBV4-1 and TRBJ2-5; 10 nucleotides agree with TRBD1. The CDR3 spans 15 residues. J lost 11 bases, V lost 3 bases, and 12 bases had no gene match. Germline V gives CDR1 MGHRA, CDR2 YSYEKL.

The rearrangement joins TRBV28 to TRBJ2-4; TRBD1 matches at 7 bases. Near its end, the DNA agrees better with TRBJ2-7, so the J call may be wrong. Germline V gene data show CDR1 as MDHEN and CDR2 as SYDVKM. This CDR3 has 14 amino acids. The DNA for the CDR3 is TGTGCCAGCAGTTCGGGACAGCCCCCCTACGAGCAGTACTTC. Encoded protein: CASSSGQPPYEQYF.

In this sample, this clonotype turned up a few times. The rearrangement links TRBV10-3 to TRBJ2-3; D gene unclear. Trimming left V 7 bases short and J 2 bases short, with 10 bases between. The CDR3 sequence is 13 residues long. Germline V gives CDR1 ENHRY, CDR2 SYGVKD. The CDR3 protein is CAITSADTDTQYF. The CDR3 nucleotides are TGTGCCATCACGAGCGCCGACACAGATACGCAGTATTTT.

In its sample, this clonotype was seen a few times. The chain carries TRBV20-1 and TRBJ1-2; maybe TRBD1 (5 bases). The CDR3 sequence is 15 residues long. Per germline, CDR1 DFQATT and CDR2 SNEGSKA (reference sequence). V shed 5 bases and J shed 6 bases, with 22 bases lying between them. CDR3 bases: TGCAGTGCTGACACCGCCGGGTGGGGGGAGCATGGCTACACCTTC. This gives the protein CSADTAGWGEHGYTF.

As for this clonotype: The junction shows a germline mismatch at one end, possibly a read error. The chain employs TRBV6-6 and TRBJ1-1; D not resolved. Germline V gene sequence: CDR1 MNHNY, CDR2 SVGAGI (reference sequence). The CDR3 covers 13 residues. This chain's CDR3 is CTSSRVVADEAFF. In DNA, the CDR3 is TGTACCAGCAGCCGGGTGGTCGCCGATGAAGCTTTCTTT.

This clonotype was recorded a few times. The chain links TRBV6-1 to TRBJ2-5; possible D gene TRBD1, 6 bases. The germline V gene encodes CDR1 MNHNS and CDR2 SASEGT. This CDR3 is 13 amino acids long. The V end lost 4 bases, the J end lost 2 bases, and 8 bases lay between the germline ends. The CDR3 nucleotides are TGTGCCAGCAGTGGGACAGAGCAAGAGACCCAGTACTTC. This sequence encodes CASSGTEQETQYF.